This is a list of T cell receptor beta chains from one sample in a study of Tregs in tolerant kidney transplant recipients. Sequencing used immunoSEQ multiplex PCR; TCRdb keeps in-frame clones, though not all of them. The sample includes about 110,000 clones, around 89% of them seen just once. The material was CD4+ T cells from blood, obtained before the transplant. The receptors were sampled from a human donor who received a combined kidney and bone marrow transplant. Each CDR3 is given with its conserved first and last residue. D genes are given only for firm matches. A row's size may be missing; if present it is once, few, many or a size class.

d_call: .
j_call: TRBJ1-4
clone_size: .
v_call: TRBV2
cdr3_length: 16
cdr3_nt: TGTGCCAGCAATCTCCGCCAACAGACAACTAATGAAAAACTGTTTTTT
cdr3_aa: CASNLRQQTTNEKLFF

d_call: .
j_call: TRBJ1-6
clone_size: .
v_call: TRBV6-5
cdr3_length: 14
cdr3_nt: TGTGCCAGCAGTTACTCGTTTGAGGATTCACCCCTCCACTTT
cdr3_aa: CASSYSFEDSPLHF

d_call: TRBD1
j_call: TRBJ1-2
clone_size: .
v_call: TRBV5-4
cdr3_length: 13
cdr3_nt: TGTGCCAGCAGCCAGGACAGGGGCTATGGCTACACCTTC
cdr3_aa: CASSQDRGYGYTF

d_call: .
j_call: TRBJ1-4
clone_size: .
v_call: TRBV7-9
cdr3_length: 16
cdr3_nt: TGTGCCAGCAGCCGGGGGACCGCGGGCGGATATGAAAAACTGTTTTTT
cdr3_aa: CASSRGTAGGYEKLFF

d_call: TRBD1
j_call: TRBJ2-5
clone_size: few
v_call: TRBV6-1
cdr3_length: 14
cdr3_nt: TGTGCCAGCAGGGATGACAGGGGTGACGAGACCCAGTACTTC
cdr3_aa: CASRDDRGDETQYF

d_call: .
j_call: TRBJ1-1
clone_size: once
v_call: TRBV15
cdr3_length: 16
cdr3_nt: TGTGCCACCAGCAGAGGTCGGGGGGGGAGAGGCACTGAAGCTTTCTTT
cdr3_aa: CATSRGRGGRGTEAFF

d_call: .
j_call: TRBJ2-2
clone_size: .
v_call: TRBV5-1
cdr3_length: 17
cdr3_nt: TGCGCCAGCAGCTTGGCCGGGGTTGTGGGAGGCACCGGGGAGCTGTTTTTT
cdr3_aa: CASSLAGVVGGTGELFF

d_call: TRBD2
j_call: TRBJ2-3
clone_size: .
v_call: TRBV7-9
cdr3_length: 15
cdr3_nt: TGTGCCAGCAGCGCCGGGACTAGTAGGGCAGATACGCAGTATTTT
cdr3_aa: CASSAGTSRADTQYF

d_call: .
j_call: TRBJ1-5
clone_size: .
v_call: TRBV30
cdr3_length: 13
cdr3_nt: TGTGCCTGGAGCGGGGGTGGCAATCAGCCCCAGCATTTT
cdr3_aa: CAWSGGGNQPQHF

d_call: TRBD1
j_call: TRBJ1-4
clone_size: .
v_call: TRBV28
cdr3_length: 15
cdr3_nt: TGTGCCAGCACCTCAGCCGGGACAGCTGAGGAAAAACTGTTTTTT
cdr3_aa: CASTSAGTAEEKLFF

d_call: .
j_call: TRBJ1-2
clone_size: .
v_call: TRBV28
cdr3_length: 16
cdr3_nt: TGTGCCAGCAGTCTCACAGGAGTTTGGGCCAACTATGGCTACACCTTC
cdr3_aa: CASSLTGVWANYGYTF

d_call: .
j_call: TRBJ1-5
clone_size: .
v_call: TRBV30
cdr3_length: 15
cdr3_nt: TGTGCCTGGAGGGTTCGGGGCGGGGGTAATCAGCCCCAGCATTTT
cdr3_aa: CAWRVRGGGNQPQHF

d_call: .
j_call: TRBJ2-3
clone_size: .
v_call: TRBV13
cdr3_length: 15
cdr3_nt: TGTGCCAGCAGCCGTACGGCAGGGGTGGTAGATACGCAGTATTTT
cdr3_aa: CASSRTAGVVDTQYF

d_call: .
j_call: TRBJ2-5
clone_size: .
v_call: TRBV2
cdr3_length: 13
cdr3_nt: TGTGCCAGCCGGCGGACAAGGCAAGAGACCCAGTACTTC
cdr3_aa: CASRRTRQETQYF

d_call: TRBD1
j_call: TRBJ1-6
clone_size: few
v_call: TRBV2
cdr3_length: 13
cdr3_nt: TGTGCCAGCAGTGAAGGCAGGGGGTCACCCCTCCACTTT
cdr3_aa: CASSEGRGSPLHF

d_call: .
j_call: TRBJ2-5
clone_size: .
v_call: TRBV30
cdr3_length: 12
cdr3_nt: TGTGCCTGGAGTAGGCCCGAGGGGACCCAGTACTTC
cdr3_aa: CAWSRPEGTQYF

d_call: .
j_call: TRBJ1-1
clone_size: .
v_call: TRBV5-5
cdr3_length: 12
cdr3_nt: TGTGCCAGCAGCCGGGTGAACACTGAAGCTTTCTTT
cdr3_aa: CASSRVNTEAFF

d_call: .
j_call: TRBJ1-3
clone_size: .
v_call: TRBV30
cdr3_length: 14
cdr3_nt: TGTGCCTGGAGTACAGTCAACTCTGGAAACACCATATATTTT
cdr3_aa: CAWSTVNSGNTIYF

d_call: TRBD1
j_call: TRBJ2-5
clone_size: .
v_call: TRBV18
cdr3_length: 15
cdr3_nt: TGTGCCAGCTCCCCGACAGGGGGCGCCGGAGGGACCCAGTACTTC
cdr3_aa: CASSPTGGAGGTQYF

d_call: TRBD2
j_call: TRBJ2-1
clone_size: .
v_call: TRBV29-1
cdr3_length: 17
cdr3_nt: TGCAGCGTTCCGACTAGCGGGAGGGCCCGGGGGTACAATGAGCAGTTCTTC
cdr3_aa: CSVPTSGRARGYNEQFF

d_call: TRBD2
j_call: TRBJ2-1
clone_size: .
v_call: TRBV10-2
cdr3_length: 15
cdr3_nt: TGCGCCAGCAGTGAGTCATCTAGCGGGAGGGACGAGCAGTTCTTC
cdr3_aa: CASSESSSGRDEQFF

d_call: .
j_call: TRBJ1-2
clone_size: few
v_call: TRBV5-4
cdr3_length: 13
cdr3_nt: TGTGCCAGCAGCCCGGACTCCGGGAGAGGCTACACCTTC
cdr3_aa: CASSPDSGRGYTF

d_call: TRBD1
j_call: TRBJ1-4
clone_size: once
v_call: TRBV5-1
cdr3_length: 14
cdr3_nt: TGCGCCAGCAGCTTGCGCCAGGGGGATGAAAAACTGTTTTTT
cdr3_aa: CASSLRQGDEKLFF

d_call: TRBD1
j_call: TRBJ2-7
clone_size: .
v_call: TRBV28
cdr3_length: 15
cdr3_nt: TGTGCCAGCAGTTTAGGGGGACAGGGCTCCTACGAGCAGTACTTC
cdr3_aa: CASSLGGQGSYEQYF

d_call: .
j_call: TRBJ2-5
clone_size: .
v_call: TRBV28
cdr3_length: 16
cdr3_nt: TGTGCCAGCAGTTTAGCGGGACGCGTCTACCAAGAGACCCAGTACTTC
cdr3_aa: CASSLAGRVYQETQYF

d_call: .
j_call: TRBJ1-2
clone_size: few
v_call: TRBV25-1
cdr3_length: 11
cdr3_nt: TGTGCCAGCCAACAGGGTGGTGGCTACACCTTC
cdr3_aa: CASQQGGGYTF

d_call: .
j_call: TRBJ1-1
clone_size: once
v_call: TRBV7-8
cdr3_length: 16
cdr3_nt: TGTGCCAGCAGCTTAGAGGGGAGGCTAATAAACACTGAAGCTTTCTTT
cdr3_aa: CASSLEGRLINTEAFF

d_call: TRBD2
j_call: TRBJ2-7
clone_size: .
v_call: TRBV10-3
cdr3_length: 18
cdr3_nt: TGTGCCATCAGTGAGTCGGTACTAGCGGGTTCCATCACGTACGAGCAGTACTTC
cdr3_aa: CAISESVLAGSITYEQYF

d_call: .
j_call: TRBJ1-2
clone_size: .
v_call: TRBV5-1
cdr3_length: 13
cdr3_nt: TGCGCCAGCAGGTCCCAGGTAGACTATGGCTACACCTTC
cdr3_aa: CASRSQVDYGYTF

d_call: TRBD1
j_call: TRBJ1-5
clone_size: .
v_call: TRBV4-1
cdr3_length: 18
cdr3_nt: TGCGCCAGCAGCCAAGTTATCCAGGGGGCATATAGCAATCAGCCCCAGCATTTT
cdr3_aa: CASSQVIQGAYSNQPQHF

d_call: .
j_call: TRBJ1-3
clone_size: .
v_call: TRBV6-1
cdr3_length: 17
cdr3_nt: TGTGCCAGCAGTGACCGTGGACAGTCCAGCTCTGGAAACACCATATATTTT
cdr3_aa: CASSDRGQSSSGNTIYF

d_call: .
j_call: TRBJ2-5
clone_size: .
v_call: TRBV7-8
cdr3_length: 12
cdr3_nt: TGTGCCAGCAGCGTGGGAGGAGAGACCCAGTACTTC
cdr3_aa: CASSVGGETQYF

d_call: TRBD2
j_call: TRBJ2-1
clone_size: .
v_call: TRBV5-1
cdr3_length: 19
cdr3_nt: TGCGCCAGCAGCTCCGGACTAGCGGGCCCCCTCTTTTCCTACAATGAGCAGTTCTTC
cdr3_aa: CASSSGLAGPLFSYNEQFF

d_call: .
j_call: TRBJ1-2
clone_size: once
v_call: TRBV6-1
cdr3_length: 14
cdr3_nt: TGTGCCAGCAGTGAAGTAAGACAACTGGAAGGCTACACCTTC
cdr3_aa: CASSEVRQLEGYTF

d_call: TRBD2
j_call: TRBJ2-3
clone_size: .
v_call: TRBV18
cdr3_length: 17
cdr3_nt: TGTGCCAGCTCACCACCGGGACTAGCGGGGGGGACAGATACGCAGTATTTT
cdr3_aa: CASSPPGLAGGTDTQYF

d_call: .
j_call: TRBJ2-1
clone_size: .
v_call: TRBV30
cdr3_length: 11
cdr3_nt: TGTGCCTGGAGTGTTGAGAGCGAGCAGTTCTTC
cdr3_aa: CAWSVESEQFF

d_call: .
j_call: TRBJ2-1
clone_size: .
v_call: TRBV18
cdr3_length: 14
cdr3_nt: TGTGCCAGCTCCCAGGGCTACCTCAACAATGAGCAGTTCTTC
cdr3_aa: CASSQGYLNNEQFF

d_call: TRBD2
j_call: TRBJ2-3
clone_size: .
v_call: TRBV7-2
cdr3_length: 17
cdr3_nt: TGTGCCAGCAGCTTAGGGGGACTAGCGGGAGCTCTGGGTACGCAGTATTTT
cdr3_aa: CASSLGGLAGALGTQYF

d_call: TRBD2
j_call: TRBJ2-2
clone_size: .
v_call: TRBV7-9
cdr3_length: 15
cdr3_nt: TGTGCCAGCAGCTTAAGCGGGGGGGCCCCCGGGGAGCTGTTTTTT
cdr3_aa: CASSLSGGAPGELFF

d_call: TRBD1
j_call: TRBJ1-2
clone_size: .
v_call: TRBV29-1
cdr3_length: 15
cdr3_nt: TGCAGCGCCGGGACAGGGTCGTTGTATGGGTATGGCTACACCTTC
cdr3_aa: CSAGTGSLYGYGYTF

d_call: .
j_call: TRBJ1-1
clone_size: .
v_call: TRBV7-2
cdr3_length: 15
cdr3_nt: TGTGCCAGCAGCTGGGCAGGGGCTCTGAGCACTGAAGCTTTCTTT
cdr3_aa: CASSWAGALSTEAFF

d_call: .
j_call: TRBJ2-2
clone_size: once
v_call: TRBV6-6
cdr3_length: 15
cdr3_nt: TGTGCCAGCAGTAGAGCAGACAGAAACACCGGGGAGCTGTTTTTT
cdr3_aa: CASSRADRNTGELFF

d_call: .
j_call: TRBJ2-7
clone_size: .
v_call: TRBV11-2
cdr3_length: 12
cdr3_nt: TGTGCCAGCAGCTCCGGGTGGTCCGAGCAGTACTTC
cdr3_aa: CASSSGWSEQYF

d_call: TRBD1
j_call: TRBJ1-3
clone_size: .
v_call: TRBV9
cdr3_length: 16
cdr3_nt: TGTGCCAGCAGCCCAGGGACAGCGAGATACCGAAACACCATATATTTT
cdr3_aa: CASSPGTARYRNTIYF